These 29 T cell receptor beta chains were all obtained from the same sample, sequenced in a study of T cell responses to AZD1222 COVID-19 vaccine. Clones were sequenced by immunoSEQ multiplex PCR, and TCRdb holds only the in-frame ones, with some missing. The table has 130,000 to 150,000 clones, about 93% seen once. Sequencing was performed on peripheral blood, taken on day 0 of AZD1222 vaccination. The receptors stem from an adult in good health.

The chain links TRBV7-9 to TRBJ2-4, with D possibly being TRBD1 or TRBD2 (6 bases each). The V gene's germline CDR1 is SEHNR and CDR2 FQNEAQ (reference sequence). The CDR3 is 17 amino acids. The ends were cut back, 5 bases at V and 1 base at J, with 18 bases in the middle. CDR3 amino acids: CASSPPPGATAKNIQYF. The CDR3 DNA sequence: TGTGCCAGCAGCCCCCCCCCGGGGGCAACGGCCAAAAACATTCAGTACTTC.

This rearrangement joins TRBV2 to TRBJ2-1; D unresolved. The CDR3 runs to 15 residues. The V end lost 4 bases, the J end lost 2 bases, and 12 bases lay between the germline ends. CDR1 is SNHLY, CDR2 FYNNEI, per germline. The DNA of the CDR3 is TGTGCCAGCAGTGGCCCAGCAGGTGCCTACAATGAGCAGTTCTTC. Amino acid sequence: CASSGPAGAYNEQFF.

J is TRBJ1-1 and V is TRBV19; 10 bases line up with TRBD1. Germline CDR1 is LNHDA and CDR2 is SQIVND (reference sequence). The V and J ends lost 5 bases and 9 bases, in that order; junction bases with no gene match: 6. This CDR3 comprises 13 residues. This chain's CDR3 is CASSPGQGGQAFF. The CDR3 DNA follows: TGTGCCAGTAGTCCCGGACAGGGGGGACAAGCTTTCTTT. The whole variable domain, filled in from reference TRBV19 and TRBJ1-1, reads DGGITQSPKYLFRKEGQNVTLSCEQNLNHDAMYWYRQDPGQGLRLIYYSQIVNDFQKGDIAEGYSVSREKKESFPLTVTSAQKNPTAFYLCASSPGQGGQAFFGQGTRLTVV.

The V gene is TRBV6-2 or TRBV6-3, the J gene TRBJ2-7; tentative D call: TRBD2 (6 bases). This CDR3 has 14 amino acids. Trimming left V 3 bases short and J 2 bases short, with 11 bases between. CDR1 is MNHEY and CDR2 is SVGEGT in the germline V gene. The CDR3 spells CASSYGGGTYEQYF. The CDR3 DNA follows: TGTGCCAGCAGTTATGGTGGGGGGACCTACGAGCAGTACTTC.

The V call is TRBV9, the J call TRBJ1-2, with no clear D. V was cut by 3 bases and J by 4 bases, with 13 bases left in between. The CDR3 totals 14 residues. In germline, CDR1 is SGDLS, CDR2 YYNGEE. The CDR3 nucleotides read TGTGCCAGCAGCGCCCCTCATGCCCCCTATGGCTACACCTTC. It is translated as CASSAPHAPYGYTF.

The chain couples TRBV28 to TRBJ1-1, with D perhaps TRBD1 (6 bases). This CDR3 contains 14 residues. The V gene lost 11 bases and the J gene lost 6 bases, with 22 bases spanning the gap. Germline V CDR1 and CDR2: MDHEN, SYDVKM. The CDR3 here is CAHAAVLNRAEAFF. The CDR3 nucleotides are TGTGCCCACGCAGCCGTTCTGAACAGGGCTGAAGCTTTCTTT. Full variable domain (outside the CDR3, taken from reference TRBV28 and TRBJ1-1): DVKVTQSSRYLVKRTGEKVFLECVQDMDHENMFWYRQDPGLGLRLIYFSYDVKMKEKGDIPEGYSVSREKKERFSLILESASTNQTSMYLCAHAAVLNRAEAFFGQGTRLTVV.

The chain combines TRBV4-3 with TRBJ2-7; perhaps TRBD2 as D (6 bases). This CDR3 spans 17 amino acids. Looked up from germline, CDR1 is LGHNA and CDR2 is YSLEER. Trimming cost V 0 bases and J 3 bases, with 18 bases left between them. The CDR3 nucleotides are TGCGCCAGCAGCCAAGAGTGGGCGGGTGGAGGGTTCTACGAGCAGTACTTC. It specifies CASSQEWAGGGFYEQYF.

This sequence joins TRBV28 and TRBJ1-1; TRBD1 matches 9 bases. Trimming removed 6 bases from V and 5 bases from J; junction bases left unmatched: 10. Germline values: CDR1 MDHEN, CDR2 SYDVKM. The CDR3 is 15 amino acids. CDR3 loop: CASRGLTGGATEAFF. The CDR3 nucleotides read TGTGCCAGCAGGGGTCTCACAGGGGGCGCGACTGAAGCTTTCTTT.

The genes are TRBV6-5 and TRBJ1-1; D remains unclear. This CDR3 spans 13 amino acids. Germline V gene sequence: CDR1 MNHEY, CDR2 SVGAGI. V was clipped by 1 base and J by 11 bases, with 14 bases between them. The CDR3: CASSYLGRHNAFF. CDR3 DNA: TGTGCCAGCAGTTACTTGGGCCGCCATAATGCTTTCTTT.

This clone was observed a single time. The chain recombines TRBV19 with TRBJ1-5, with D tentatively TRBD1 (6 bases). The V and J ends lost 5 bases and 1 base respectively, with 15 bases between them. Germline CDR1 and CDR2: LNHDA and SQIVND (reference sequence). This CDR3 comprises 16 residues. The CDR3 is CASSYTITGSNQPQHF. In nucleotides, the CDR3 is TGTGCCAGTAGTTATACCATAACAGGGAGCAATCAGCCCCAGCATTTT.

This sequence joins TRBV25-1 and TRBJ1-4, with D perhaps matching TRBD1 (5 bases). V was trimmed by 4 bases and J by 7 bases, leaving 13 bases between them. This CDR3 is built from 14 residues. Germline lookup yields CDR1 MGHDK and CDR2 SYGVNS. The CDR3 here is CASSVSGGTEKLFF. CDR3 DNA: TGTGCCAGCAGTGTTTCCGGGGGAACTGAAAAACTGTTTTTT.

This sequence joins TRBV27 and TRBJ1-1; D not certain. This CDR3 contains 14 residues. Germline loops: CDR1 MNHEY, CDR2 SMNVEV (reference sequence). The V end lost 5 bases, the J end lost 1 base, and 11 bases lay between the germline ends. The CDR3 DNA reads as TGTGCCAGCAGTACTATGGACTGGAACACTGAAGCTTTCTTT. Translated: CASSTMDWNTEAFF.

The chain recombines TRBV6-2 or TRBV6-3 with TRBJ2-1; 12 bases line up with TRBD1. Looked up from germline, CDR1 is MNHEY and CDR2 is SVGEGT. CDR3 size: 15 residues. Trimming removed 5 bases from V and 7 bases from J; junction bases left unmatched: 6. The CDR3 nucleotides are TGTGCCAGCAGTCCCGGGACAGGGGGCTATAATGAGCAGTTCTTC. Amino acid sequence: CASSPGTGGYNEQFF.

This clone was counted only a few times. The CDR3 reads CARRGQQETQYF. The CDR3 DNA reads as TGTGCCCGCCGCGGACAGCAAGAGACCCAGTACTTC. V and J are TRBV27 and TRBJ2-5; D possibly corresponds to TRBD1 (6 bases). V shed 11 bases and J shed 2 bases, with 12 bases lying between them. The CDR3 covers 12 residues. The germline V gene encodes CDR1 MNHEY and CDR2 SMNVEV (reference sequence).

The chain has TRBV29-1 and TRBJ2-7; TRBD2 matches 11 bases. The germline CDR1 and CDR2 sequences are SQVTM and ANQGSEA. This CDR3 region has 14 residues. V dropped 8 bases and J dropped 1; count of bases not matched to a gene: 7. The CDR3 reads CSFTSGRGSYEQYF. The CDR3 DNA reads TGCAGCTTTACTAGCGGGAGAGGTTCCTACGAGCAGTACTTC.

The rearrangement uses TRBV23-1 and TRBJ2-6; weak D call: TRBD2 (6 bases). TRBV23-1 is given ORF status, its function remaining uncertain. The V gene lost 8 bases and the J gene lost 4 bases, with 24 bases spanning the gap. The CDR3 totals 18 residues. This chain's CDR3 is CASRPQGGSGAGANVLTF. CDR3 nucleotide sequence: TGCGCCAGCCGCCCTCAAGGAGGGAGCGGAGCCGGGGCCAACGTCCTGACTTTC.

The CDR3 nucleotides read TGCGCCAGCAGCCGAGGGACTAGCGGACCGTACGAGCAGTACTTC. Protein sequence: CASSRGTSGPYEQYF. The genes are TRBV4-1 and TRBJ2-7; 11 bases agree with TRBD2. The CDR3 consists of 15 residues. Per germline, CDR1 MGHRA and CDR2 YSYEKL. Trimming took 4 bases from V and 4 from J; bases not matched to a gene: 6.

This chain uses TRBV28 with TRBJ2-7, with 10 nucleotides matching TRBD2. The junction had 20 bases not matched to a gene; V was cut back by 2 bases and J by 1 base. Germline V gene lookup returns CDR1 MDHEN and CDR2 SYDVKM. This CDR3 contains 21 residues. The CDR3 reads CASSLGPGQGRGSGRSYEQYF. The CDR3 DNA reads as TGTGCCAGCAGTTTAGGCCCCGGACAGGGTCGAGGTAGCGGGAGGTCCTACGAGCAGTACTTC.

The V call is TRBV7-9, the J call TRBJ2-3; 11 bases match TRBD2. After removal of 4 bases from V and 1 base from J, the junction contained 4 bases not matched to a gene. The CDR3 spans 16 residues. The germline V gene has CDR1 SEHNR and CDR2 FQNEAQ (reference sequence). The CDR3 DNA reads TGTGCCAGCAGCTCGGTACTAGCGGGAGGCACAGATACGCAGTATTTT. Translating it yields CASSSVLAGGTDTQYF.

The J gene is TRBJ2-3, the V gene TRBV15, with D uncertain. Germline-derived CDR1 and CDR2 are LNHNV and YYDKDF (reference sequence). V was trimmed by 0 bases and J by 9 bases, leaving 13 bases between them. CDR3 length: 14 amino acids. As DNA, the CDR3 is TGTGCCACCAGCAGAGATTCGGGTCCCGAGACGCAGTATTTT. This sequence encodes CATSRDSGPETQYF.

The chain has TRBV15 and TRBJ1-5; possibly TRBD1 for D (5 bases). This CDR3 has 14 residues. CDR1 is LNHNV and CDR2 is YYDKDF in the germline V gene (reference sequence). Trimming cost V 5 bases and J 2 bases, with 10 bases left between them. The CDR3: CATSGQGGNQPQHF. In DNA, the CDR3 is TGTGCCACCAGCGGGCAGGGAGGCAATCAGCCCCAGCATTTT. Looking up the rest from reference TRBV15 and TRBJ1-5 gives the full variable domain: DAMVIQNPRYQVTQFGKPVTLSCSQTLNHNVMYWYQQKSSQAPKLLFHYYDKDFNNEADTPDNFQSRRPNTSFCFLDIRSPGLGDTAMYLCATSGQGGNQPQHFGDGTRLSIL.

The chain joins TRBV11-3 to TRBJ2-5; perhaps D is TRBD1 or TRBD2 (5 bases each). V lost 2 bases to trimming and J lost 1 base, with 11 bases between them. Per the germline V gene, CDR1 is SGHNT and CDR2 is YENEEA. The CDR3 is made up of 15 amino acids. The CDR3 DNA follows: TGTGCCAGCAGCTTACCGGAGGACACCCAAGAGACCCAGTACTTC. Residues: CASSLPEDTQETQYF.

The V gene is TRBV5-6, the J gene TRBJ1-2; the D is unclear. Germline V lookup: CDR1 SGHDT, CDR2 YYEEEE. The CDR3 contains 13 residues. V lost 4 bases and J 3 bases, leaving 10 bases between the germline ends. CDR3 nucleotides: TGTGCCAGCAGCCCTAAGATAGACTATGGCTACACCTTC. It translates to CASSPKIDYGYTF.

The chain employs TRBV3-1 (or the pseudogene TRBV3-2) and TRBJ2-7; unclear D gene. This CDR3 comprises 13 residues. Germline CDR1 LGHDT, CDR2 YNNKEL (reference sequence). V was clipped by 4 bases and J by 2 bases, with 9 bases between them. The CDR3, as DNA: TGTGCCAGCAGCCTCCGGTCTACCTACGAGCAGTACTTC. Protein product: CASSLRSTYEQYF.

J is TRBJ1-5 and V is TRBV27, with 9 bases aligning to TRBD1. CDR1 MNHEY and CDR2 SMNVEV come from the germline V gene (reference sequence). V shed 4 bases, J shed 4 bases, and the junction held 5 bases outside the gene matches. The CDR3 loop spans 15 amino acids. The CDR3 DNA is TGTGCCAGCAGTTGGGGACAGGGACTTAATCAGCCCCAGCATTTT. The encoded protein is CASSWGQGLNQPQHF.

The chain recombines TRBV7-9 with TRBJ1-6; 7 bases match TRBD1. This CDR3 has 14 amino acids. J lost 7 bases, V lost 5 bases, and 5 bases had no gene match. Germline values: CDR1 SEHNR, CDR2 FQNEAQ (reference sequence). The CDR3 DNA reads as TGTGCCAGCAGCCTAGTGACAGGGAATTCACCCCTCCACTTT. Its translation: CASSLVTGNSPLHF.

The CDR3 region is CASSLGRRAGELFF. CDR3 coding DNA: TGTGCCAGCAGCTTAGGGCGGAGGGCCGGGGAGCTGTTTTTT. The chain combines TRBV7-2 with TRBJ2-2, with D possibly being TRBD2 (6 bases). The CDR3 covers 14 residues. Germline V gene lookup returns CDR1 SGHTA and CDR2 FQGNSA. The V end was cut by 1 base, the J end by 6 bases, with 9 bases between.

This clone was detected once. The rearrangement joins TRBV3-1 (or the pseudogene TRBV3-2) to TRBJ2-2; 11 bases line up with TRBD2. The V gene end was trimmed by 5 bases and the J gene end by 7 bases; junction bases not matched to a gene: 9. This CDR3 contains 16 residues. Germline V gene data show CDR1 as LGHDT and CDR2 as YNNKEL (reference sequence). For the CDR3, the DNA is TGTGCCAGCAGCGCCATAGCGGGGGGGCCTAACGGGGAGCTGTTTTTT. This translates into CASSAIAGGPNGELFF.

The DNA for the CDR3 is TGTGCCAGCAGCACCGGGACAGGGTTCAATGAGCAGTTCTTC. This codes for CASSTGTGFNEQFF. V is TRBV28 and J is TRBJ2-1; 9 bases fit TRBD1. Germline CDR1 and CDR2: MDHEN and SYDVKM. The CDR3 is 14 amino acids. With V trimmed by 6 bases and J by 6 bases, 6 bases remained unmatched.